Listed here are 32 T cell receptor beta chains from one sample, sequenced in a study of technical replicates of blood from a few donors. TCRdb's table, derived via immunoSEQ multiplex PCR, lists solely in-frame clones and lacks some. The sample contains about 73,000 clones, 85% to 95% of which appear only once. Specimen: T cells isolated from PBMCs. The source is a human donor in good health.

V is TRBV27 and J is TRBJ2-1; the match to TRBD1 covers 10 bases. In germline, CDR1 is MNHEY, CDR2 SMNVEV (reference sequence). This CDR3 is 20 amino acids long. J was trimmed by 7 bases and V by 7 bases; bases with no gene match: 25. The CDR3 reads CASIPFSVPNRDRGTNEQFF. CDR3 in DNA: TGTGCCAGCATACCTTTCTCCGTTCCTAACCGGGACAGGGGTACGAATGAGCAGTTCTTC.

V gene TRBV2 combines with J gene TRBJ2-5; 7 nucleotides agree with TRBD1. V trimming: 6 bases; J trimming: 0 bases; junction bases outside the gene matches: 10. Germline-derived CDR1 and CDR2 are SNHLY and FYNNEI. The CDR3 runs to 16 residues. CDR3 sequence: CASREIRQGYQETQYF. CDR3 in DNA: TGTGCCAGCAGAGAAATCAGACAGGGCTACCAAGAGACCCAGTACTTC.

This clone has just one count. The chain uses TRBV28 and TRBJ2-5; D call uncertain. The V and J ends lost 11 bases and 5 bases respectively, with 15 bases between them. Germline V gene lookup returns CDR1 MDHEN and CDR2 SYDVKM. The CDR3 has 12 residues. CDR3 nucleotides: TGTGCCTCCATGGGCGCCGCCGAGACCCAGTACTTC. It yields the protein CASMGAAETQYF. Full variable domain (missing parts from reference TRBV28 and TRBJ2-5): DVKVTQSSRYLVKRTGEKVFLECVQDMDHENMFWYRQDPGLGLRLIYFSYDVKMKEKGDIPEGYSVSREKKERFSLILESASTNQTSMYLCASMGAAETQYFGPGTRLLVL.

The V and J genes are TRBV4-1 and TRBJ2-2; 7 nucleotides align to TRBD1. The CDR3 is 16 residues long. Germline V gene lookup returns CDR1 MGHRA and CDR2 YSYEKL. J gave up 4 bases and V 1 base, and 6 bases lay outside the gene matches. The CDR3 DNA reads as TGCGCCAGCAGCCAAGTCACAGGGGAGTTCACCGGGGAGCTGTTTTTT. It codes for CASSQVTGEFTGELFF.

This chain links TRBV19 with TRBJ1-1, with 9 bases fitting TRBD1. The CDR3 is made up of 18 amino acids. J gave up 6 bases and V 3 bases, and 17 bases lay outside the gene matches. Germline-derived CDR1 and CDR2 are LNHDA and SQIVND (reference sequence). This CDR3 is CASSISGTGHGEKPEAFF. The CDR3 region has the DNA TGTGCCAGTAGTATCAGCGGGACAGGGCACGGGGAAAAACCTGAAGCTTTCTTT.

The rearrangement links TRBV6-5 to TRBJ2-1, with 9 bases lining up with TRBD2. V trimming: 1 base; J trimming: 0 bases; junction bases outside the gene matches: 1. Germline assignment: CDR1 MNHEY and CDR2 SVGAGI. The CDR3 runs to 16 residues. As DNA, the CDR3 is TGTGCCAGCAGTTACTTGACTAGCGGCTCCTACAATGAGCAGTTCTTC. Translating it yields CASSYLTSGSYNEQFF.

This clone appeared a single time. J is TRBJ2-7 and V is TRBV12-5; 8 bases map to TRBD1. Germline V gene lookup returns CDR1 LGHNT and CDR2 FRNRAP. J was trimmed by 6 bases and V by 2 bases; bases with no gene match: 3. The CDR3 runs to 13 residues. Written as DNA, the CDR3 is TGTGCTAGTGGTTTGTGGACAGGGCGCGAGCAGTACTTC. Translated: CASGLWTGREQYF.

V usage is TRBV4-1 and J usage is TRBJ2-5; 7 bases align to TRBD1. The CDR3 spans 15 residues. J gave up 0 bases and V 1 base, and 2 bases lay outside the gene matches. Per the germline V gene, CDR1 is MGHRA and CDR2 is YSYEKL. The CDR3 loop is CASSQADRDQETQYF. The CDR3 DNA is TGCGCCAGCAGCCAAGCAGACAGGGACCAAGAGACCCAGTACTTC.

The V call is TRBV9, the J call TRBJ2-1; possible D gene TRBD2, 5 bases. The CDR3 has 16 residues. Trimming removed 1 base from V and 7 bases from J, with 18 bases in between. Germline lookup yields CDR1 SGDLS and CDR2 YYNGEE. CDR3 in DNA: TGTGCCAGCAGCGTAAGCGGTAGCTTCCACGGGAATGAGCAGTTCTTC. It translates to CASSVSGSFHGNEQFF.

This rearrangement joins TRBV14 to TRBJ1-1; D gene unclear. The CDR3 runs to 12 residues. CDR1 and CDR2 from the germline V gene are SGHDN and FVKESK. Trimming pared 0 bases from V and 8 bases from J, leaving 7 bases between. CDR3 amino acids: CASSQDYKEAFF. In DNA, the CDR3 is TGTGCCAGCAGCCAAGATTACAAAGAAGCTTTCTTT.

The gene calls are TRBV19 and TRBJ2-1, with 14 positions matching TRBD2. Germline CDR1 LNHDA, CDR2 SQIVND (reference sequence). The CDR3 extends over 19 amino acids. Trimming took 0 bases from V and 0 from J; bases not matched to a gene: 4. For the CDR3, the DNA is TGTGCCAGTAGTATAGATTCGGGGACTAGCGGGGGCTCCTACAATGAGCAGTTCTTC. Its translation is CASSIDSGTSGGSYNEQFF. The whole variable domain, remainder taken from reference TRBV19 and TRBJ2-1, is DGGITQSPKYLFRKEGQNVTLSCEQNLNHDAMYWYRQDPGQGLRLIYYSQIVNDFQKGDIAEGYSVSREKKESFPLTVTSAQKNPTAFYLCASSIDSGTSGGSYNEQFFGPGTRLTVL.

V gene TRBV12-5 combines with J gene TRBJ2-5; D ambiguous. Per germline, CDR1 LGHNT and CDR2 FRNRAP. The CDR3 is 14 residues long. Trimming left V 2 bases short and J 3 bases short, with 10 bases between. The CDR3 nucleotides read TGTGCTAGTGGTTTGTGGCTAGAAAAAGAGACCCAGTACTTC. Protein: CASGLWLEKETQYF.

The V call is TRBV5-1, the J call TRBJ2-1; 9 bases map to TRBD2. The trim removed 3 bases at V and 13 bases at J, leaving 11 bases unmatched. Germline V gives CDR1 SGHRS, CDR2 YFSETQ. CDR3 size: 14 residues. The DNA for the CDR3 is TGCGCCAGCAGCTCAGACAATTTAGCGGGAGTTCAGTTCTTC. This encodes CASSSDNLAGVQFF.

This chain links TRBV5-1 with TRBJ2-5; 16 positions match TRBD2. Looked up from germline, CDR1 is SGHRS and CDR2 is YFSETQ. The CDR3 extends over 16 amino acids. V lost 3 bases and J lost 5; bases outside the gene matches: 4. The CDR3 bases are TGCGCCAGCAGCTCGGGACTAGCGGGGGGGGCGGAGACCCAGTACTTC. It yields the protein CASSSGLAGGAETQYF.

The CDR3 loop is CASSQQGEETQYF. The CDR3 region has the DNA TGCGCCAGCAGCCAACAGGGGGAAGAGACCCAGTACTTC. The V gene is TRBV4-1, the J gene TRBJ2-5, with 7 nucleotides matching TRBD1. J lost 3 bases, V lost 2 bases, and 0 bases had no gene match. There are 13 residues in the CDR3. Per germline, CDR1 MGHRA and CDR2 YSYEKL.

This clone was found once. The rearrangement uses TRBV10-1 and TRBJ2-3; tentatively, D is TRBD2 (6 bases). CDR1 and CDR2 (germline): WNHNN, SYGVQD (reference sequence). Trimming left V 2 bases short and J 5 bases short, with 17 bases between. This CDR3 region has 16 residues. The CDR3 is CASSEGDSLGEDTQYF. In DNA form, the CDR3 reads TGCGCCAGCAGTGAGGGGGACTCTCTAGGGGAAGATACGCAGTATTTT.

V usage is TRBV28 and J usage is TRBJ2-3; TRBD2 matches at 7 bases. CDR3 size: 15 residues. The germline CDR1 and CDR2 sequences are MDHEN and SYDVKM. J was trimmed by 1 base and V by 3 bases; bases with no gene match: 4. CDR3 sequence reads: CASSFAGARTDTQYF. CDR3 DNA: TGTGCCAGCAGTTTCGCGGGAGCCCGCACAGATACGCAGTATTTT.

The chain recombines TRBV5-1 with TRBJ2-3, with TRBD1 identical over 7 bases. After removal of 4 bases from V and 2 bases from J, the junction contained 4 bases not matched to a gene. The CDR3 loop spans 14 amino acids. Germline V CDR1 and CDR2: SGHRS, YFSETQ. Here the CDR3 reads CASSPGQVTDTQYF. The CDR3, as DNA: TGCGCCAGCAGCCCCGGACAGGTCACAGATACGCAGTATTTT. The full variable domain, completed using reference TRBV5-1 and TRBJ2-3, is KAGVTQTPRYLIKTRGQQVTLSCSPISGHRSVSWYQQTPGQGLQFLFEYFSETQRNKGNFPGRFSGRQFSNSRSEMNVSTLELGDSALYLCASSPGQVTDTQYFGPGTRLTVL.

V gene TRBV6-5 combines with J gene TRBJ2-7, with 7 bases lining up with TRBD1. The CDR3 loop spans 14 amino acids. V shed 6 bases, J shed 4 bases, and the junction held 9 bases outside the gene matches. The germline gives CDR1 MNHEY, CDR2 SVGAGI. The CDR3 nucleotides read TGTGCCAGCAGGGGTACAGGGGATGGGTACGAGCAGTACTTC. It encodes CASRGTGDGYEQYF.

The chain recombines TRBV5-4 with TRBJ2-7, with 15 nucleotides matching TRBD2. V trimming: 4 bases; J trimming: 2 bases; junction bases outside the gene matches: 7. The germline V gene has CDR1 SGHNT and CDR2 YYREEE (reference sequence). The CDR3 sequence is 17 residues long. The DNA for the CDR3 is TGTGCCAGCAGCCCCGGGACTAGCGGGGGGCTAACCTACGAGCAGTACTTC. This sequence encodes CASSPGTSGGLTYEQYF.

The chain uses TRBV5-1 and TRBJ2-3; D gene unclear. V was pared by 8 bases and J by 0 bases, with 13 bases between. CDR1 and CDR2 (germline): SGHRS, YFSETQ. The CDR3 totals 14 residues. The CDR3 DNA sequence: TGCGCCAGTCAGAGCGCCCCAAGCACAGATACGCAGTATTTT. Translation: CASQSAPSTDTQYF. Full variable domain (missing parts from reference TRBV5-1 and TRBJ2-3): KAGVTQTPRYLIKTRGQQVTLSCSPISGHRSVSWYQQTPGQGLQFLFEYFSETQRNKGNFPGRFSGRQFSNSRSEMNVSTLELGDSALYLCASQSAPSTDTQYFGPGTRLTVL.

The chain joins TRBV5-1 to TRBJ2-1; 13 bases line up with TRBD2. This CDR3 region has 15 residues. Germline V gene data show CDR1 as SGHRS and CDR2 as YFSETQ. Trimming cost V 3 bases and J 8 bases; bases outside gene matches: 5. The CDR3 is CASSSGLAGADEQFF. In nucleotides, the CDR3 is TGCGCCAGCAGCTCTGGACTAGCGGGAGCTGATGAGCAGTTCTTC.

This chain connects TRBV28 to TRBJ1-2, with 10 nucleotides matching TRBD1. Per germline, CDR1 MDHEN and CDR2 SYDVKM. The CDR3 runs to 16 residues. J was trimmed by 4 bases and V by 6 bases; bases with no gene match: 11. This CDR3 reads CASSDRGRRNGYGYTF. The DNA for the CDR3 is TGTGCCAGCAGCGACAGGGGGCGGCGTAATGGCTATGGCTACACCTTC.

This chain uses TRBV5-6 with TRBJ2-5; 7 bases map to TRBD2. This CDR3 is built from 16 residues. Losses at the gene ends were 0 bases for V and 0 bases for J; bases not matched to a gene: 5. Germline CDR1 reads SGHDT; CDR2 reads YYEEEE. CDR3 amino acids: CASSLDTSAYQETQYF. The CDR3, as DNA: TGTGCCAGCAGCTTGGATACTAGCGCCTACCAAGAGACCCAGTACTTC.

This chain links TRBV7-9 with TRBJ2-2; 7 nucleotides line up with TRBD1. Trimming removed 4 bases from V and 0 bases from J; junction bases left unmatched: 8. The V gene's germline CDR1 is SEHNR and CDR2 FQNEAQ (reference sequence). The CDR3 loop spans 17 amino acids. CDR3 residues: CASSSPSDRTNTGELFF. CDR3 in DNA: TGTGCCAGCAGCTCCCCCTCGGACAGGACGAACACCGGGGAGCTGTTTTTT.

The chain employs TRBV6-1 and TRBJ2-1, with D perhaps matching TRBD1 (6 bases). V lost 6 bases and J lost 15, with 12 bases in between. CDR3 length: 10 residues. Germline CDR1 and CDR2: MNHNS and SASEGT. CDR3 region: CASSTGYRFF. In nucleotides, the CDR3 is TGTGCCAGCAGCACAGGGTATCGGTTCTTC.

The chain is built from TRBV6-5 and TRBJ2-7, with 8 bases that match TRBD2. This CDR3 contains 14 residues. Germline V gene lookup returns CDR1 MNHEY and CDR2 SVGAGI. With V trimmed by 6 bases and J by 8 bases, 12 bases remained unmatched. CDR3 sequence (DNA): TGTGCCAGCAGCCTAGTTGGCGGGGGGACGCAGCAGTACTTC. Translation: CASSLVGGGTQQYF.

This clone has only one observation. This chain joins TRBV29-1 and TRBJ2-1, with D possibly TRBD2 on 6 matching bases. The CDR3 runs 12 residues. Looked up from germline, CDR1 is SQVTM and CDR2 is ANQGSEA. With 6 bases removed from V and 5 bases from J, the gap between germline ends came to 11 bases. CDR3 loop: CSVGDFHNEQFF. The CDR3 DNA is TGCAGCGTCGGGGACTTCCACAATGAGCAGTTCTTC.

The chain employs TRBV7-8 and TRBJ2-7; D ambiguous. Trimming shortened V by 1 base and J by 1 base, and 14 bases separated the two germline ends. The germline V gene encodes CDR1 SGHVS and CDR2 FQNEAQ. The CDR3 runs to 16 residues. The CDR3 DNA reads TGTGCCAGCAGCTTAGTTCGCAACGGTGTTTCCTACGAGCAGTACTTC. This sequence encodes CASSLVRNGVSYEQYF.

The V gene is TRBV28, the J gene TRBJ1-1; D may be TRBD1 (6 bases). V dropped 5 bases and J dropped 3 bases, with 13 bases sitting between them. The CDR3 extends over 14 amino acids. Looked up from germline, CDR1 is MDHEN and CDR2 is SYDVKM. In DNA, the CDR3 is TGTGCCAGCAGTAGGCACGGACAGTACACTGAAGCTTTCTTT. It specifies CASSRHGQYTEAFF. Variable domain in full (rest from reference TRBV28 and TRBJ1-1): DVKVTQSSRYLVKRTGEKVFLECVQDMDHENMFWYRQDPGLGLRLIYFSYDVKMKEKGDIPEGYSVSREKKERFSLILESASTNQTSMYLCASSRHGQYTEAFFGQGTRLTVV.

The rearrangement links TRBV7-8 to TRBJ1-1; possibly TRBD1 for D (5 bases). Germline CDR1 and CDR2: SGHVS and FQNEAQ. The CDR3 is 15 residues long. Trimming removed 6 bases from V and 5 bases from J, with 19 bases in between. Here the CDR3 reads CASRLTGVRDTEAFF. CDR3 nucleotides: TGTGCCAGCAGACTAACGGGGGTAAGGGATACTGAAGCTTTCTTT.

This clone was seen once. The V gene is TRBV7-8, the J gene TRBJ2-7; 9 positions agree with TRBD1. Trimming took 5 bases from V and 1 from J; bases not matched to a gene: 3. The V gene's germline CDR1 is SGHVS and CDR2 FQNEAQ. This CDR3 has 14 amino acids. The CDR3 DNA is TGTGCCAGCAGCCTACAGGGGGCGTCCTACGAGCAGTACTTC. Translated, it gives CASSLQGASYEQYF.